A selection of T cell receptor beta chains follows, all from one sample in a study of T cells in Graves' hyperthyroidism and ophthalmopathy. MiXCR was run by TCRdb on the multiplex PCR reads, yielding one entry per CDR3 protein. The sample contains about 400,000 distinct CDR3 sequences, over 10% of which appear only once. Material: blood. The receptors originated from a woman younger than 30 with Graves' hyperthyroidism. Each CDR3 is given with its conserved first and last residue. Rows may omit the clone size; those that give it use once, few, many or a size class.

clone_size: .; v_call: TRBV5-1; j_call: TRBJ1-1; cdr3_aa: CASSLGGASSEAFF
clone_size: many; v_call: TRBV7-3; j_call: TRBJ2-7; cdr3_aa: CASSSGLGSGEQYF
clone_size: .; v_call: TRBV18; j_call: TRBJ2-1; cdr3_aa: CASSLSAGGNYNEQFF
clone_size: many; v_call: TRBV2; j_call: TRBJ1-2; cdr3_aa: CASSAEAGFDGYTF
clone_size: many; v_call: TRBV14; j_call: TRBJ2-1; cdr3_aa: CASSQGSTRGSTYNEQFF
clone_size: many; v_call: TRBV20-1; j_call: TRBJ2-7; cdr3_aa: CSVLDRGPPYEQYF
clone_size: few; v_call: TRBV6-1; j_call: TRBJ2-1; cdr3_aa: CASSLGGAGKNEQFF
clone_size: many; v_call: TRBV30; j_call: TRBJ2-5; cdr3_aa: CAWTRASTRETQYF
clone_size: few; v_call: TRBV4-1; j_call: TRBJ1-3; cdr3_aa: CASSQEKRISGNTIYF
clone_size: many; v_call: TRBV7-3; j_call: TRBJ1-1; cdr3_aa: CASSLGSATEAFF
clone_size: few; v_call: TRBV7-3; j_call: TRBJ2-5; cdr3_aa: CASSSWGDQTQYF
clone_size: .; v_call: TRBV5-6; j_call: TRBJ2-7; cdr3_aa: CASSLPGEQYF
clone_size: many; v_call: TRBV2; j_call: TRBJ1-5; cdr3_aa: CASSEPALAPQHF
clone_size: many; v_call: TRBV15; j_call: TRBJ2-7; cdr3_aa: CATSRDQALAGPGDEQYF
clone_size: .; v_call: TRBV19; j_call: TRBJ2-1; cdr3_aa: CASSPTGTSGRRNEQFF
clone_size: many; v_call: TRBV18; j_call: TRBJ2-1; cdr3_aa: CASSTPGGSYNEQFF
clone_size: many; v_call: TRBV3-1; j_call: TRBJ1-6; cdr3_aa: CASSQEFGQNNSPLHF
clone_size: many; v_call: TRBV2; j_call: TRBJ2-1; cdr3_aa: CASSTSGPYNEQFF
clone_size: .; v_call: TRBV5-1; j_call: TRBJ1-1; cdr3_aa: CASRVGTESEAFF